A single sample is the source of the 6 T cell receptor beta chains below, sequenced in a study of cytomegalovirus exposure and HLA in healthy donors. The PCR contained 60 Vbeta and 13 Jbeta primers. The method was immunoSEQ multiplex PCR; TCRdb's version includes in-frame clones alone and lacks a portion of them. The table shows approximately 170,000 clones, with approximately 79% occurring only once. The sample consisted of PBMCs. All receptors derive from a human donor in good health.

The chain combines TRBV2 with TRBJ2-7; possibly TRBD2 for D (6 bases). The CDR3 extends over 13 amino acids. Germline CDR1 reads SNHLY; CDR2 reads FYNNEI. V was clipped by 9 bases and J by 5 bases, with 17 bases between them. The CDR3 region is CASAGTRGHEQYF. The CDR3 bases are TGTGCCAGTGCCGGGACGCGGGGCCACGAGCAGTACTTC.

J is TRBJ1-2 and V is TRBV19, with 12 bases fitting TRBD1. Trimming removed 7 bases from V and 4 bases from J; junction bases left unmatched: 10. The CDR3 is 16 amino acids. Germline V lookup: CDR1 LNHDA, CDR2 SQIVND (reference sequence). Here the CDR3 reads CASTLHRDRGLYGYTF. The DNA of the CDR3 is TGTGCCAGTACCCTCCACCGGGACAGGGGGCTCTATGGCTACACCTTC.

The V and J genes are TRBV7-9 and TRBJ2-3; no definite D call. The V end lost 2 bases, the J end lost 2 bases, and 5 bases lay between the germline ends. The CDR3 contains 13 residues. Per the germline V gene, CDR1 is SEHNR and CDR2 is FQNEAQ (reference sequence). This chain's CDR3 is CASSLPVTDTQYF. CDR3 DNA: TGTGCCAGCAGCTTACCAGTCACAGATACGCAGTATTTT.

The gene calls are TRBV11-3 and TRBJ2-5, with 14 bases aligning to TRBD2. The CDR3 has 18 residues. CDR1 and CDR2 from the germline V gene are SGHNT and YENEEA. V lost 1 base to trimming and J lost 5 bases; unmatched junction nucleotides: 9. CDR3 nucleotides: TGTGCCAGCAGCTTAGGACCGGGACTAGCGGGGGTACGGGAGACCCAGTACTTC. Amino acids: CASSLGPGLAGVRETQYF.

V and J are TRBV19 and TRBJ1-1, with no clear D. The ends were cut back, 2 bases at V and 7 bases at J, with 8 bases in the middle. Germline CDR1 reads LNHDA; CDR2 reads SQIVND (reference sequence). The CDR3 contains 12 residues. CDR3 bases: TGTGCCAGTAGTATAATCGTCGGTGAAGCTTTCTTT. This codes for CASSIIVGEAFF.

This clone was counted once. The chain couples TRBV6-5 to TRBJ1-6; the D gene is possibly TRBD1 (5 bases). V lost 5 bases and J lost 9, with 11 bases in between. This CDR3 has 13 residues. Looked up from germline, CDR1 is MNHEY and CDR2 is SVGAGI. The CDR3: CASSPKGSSPLHF. The CDR3 coding sequence is TGTGCCAGCAGTCCCAAGGGGTCTTCACCCCTCCACTTT.